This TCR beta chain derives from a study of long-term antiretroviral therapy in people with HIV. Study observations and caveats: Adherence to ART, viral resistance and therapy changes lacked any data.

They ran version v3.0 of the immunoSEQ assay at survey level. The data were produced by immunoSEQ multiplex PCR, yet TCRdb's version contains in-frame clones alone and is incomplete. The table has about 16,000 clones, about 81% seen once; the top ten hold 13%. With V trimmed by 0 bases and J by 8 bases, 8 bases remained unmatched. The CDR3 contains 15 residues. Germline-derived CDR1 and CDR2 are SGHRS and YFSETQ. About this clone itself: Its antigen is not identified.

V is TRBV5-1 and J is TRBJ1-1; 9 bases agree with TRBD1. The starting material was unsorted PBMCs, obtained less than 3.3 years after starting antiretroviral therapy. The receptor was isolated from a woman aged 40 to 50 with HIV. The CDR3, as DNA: TGCGCCAGCAGCTTGGGACAAACAGGGGGCGGGGAAGCTTTCTTT. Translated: CASSLGQTGGGEAFF. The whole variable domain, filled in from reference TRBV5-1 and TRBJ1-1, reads KAGVTQTPRYLIKTRGQQVTLSCSPISGHRSVSWYQQTPGQGLQFLFEYFSETQRNKGNFPGRFSGRQFSNSRSEMNVSTLELGDSALYLCASSLGQTGGGEAFFGQGTRLTVV.